These 26 T cell receptor beta chains came from one sample sequenced in a study of blood T cells in healthy people across ages. Alongside a J-beta primer mix, a sample-barcoded 5' primer served in a second PCR lasting about 7 to 12 cycles. One entry per CDR3 protein results from TCRdb running MiXCR on the 5' RACE reads. The sample shows 1.5 million to 2 million distinct CDR3 sequences, about two fifths of them seen only once. Sequencing was performed on blood. These receptors were obtained from a human donor in good health.

The chain combines TRBV9 with TRBJ2-1; 10 bases are shared with TRBD2. The J call is doubtful: the DNA matches TRBJ2-7 better. The V gene's germline CDR1 is SGDLS and CDR2 YYNGEE. This CDR3 is 15 amino acids long. The CDR3 DNA is TGTGCCAGCAGTGTGAGCGGGGGGGCTGTCAATGAGCAGTACTTC. Encoded protein: CASSVSGGAVNEQYF.

CDR3 in DNA: TGTGCCAGCAGCTCCCACAGGGGTGGCCAAGAGACCCAGTACTTC. It translates to CASSSHRGGQETQYF. The chain joins TRBV7-9 to TRBJ2-5, with TRBD1 matching over 7 bases. The ends lost 4 bases at V and 1 base at J; junction bases unmatched: 6. Germline V gene lookup returns CDR1 SEHNR and CDR2 FQNEAQ (reference sequence). This CDR3 region has 15 residues.

This clonotype showed up just once. The chain recombines TRBV20-1 with TRBJ2-7; D not certain. The CDR3 is made up of 14 amino acids. Trimming pared 5 bases from V and 5 bases from J, leaving 19 bases between. Germline assignment: CDR1 DFQATT and CDR2 SNEGSKA (reference sequence). In nucleotides, the CDR3 is TGCAGTGCTCCCCGCAGGTTGTTTTCGGACGAGCAGTACTTC. Translating gives CSAPRRLFSDEQYF.

V gene TRBV6-5 combines with J gene TRBJ2-7, with TRBD1 matching over 8 bases. V shed 8 bases and J 3 bases; nucleotides not matched to a gene: 9. The CDR3 has 14 residues. Germline V CDR1 and CDR2: MNHEY, SVGAGI. The CDR3 region is CASGSQGVNYEQYF. The DNA of the CDR3 is TGTGCCAGCGGTTCACAGGGGGTTAACTACGAGCAGTACTTC.

The V call is TRBV5-4, the J call TRBJ2-5; D ambiguous. CDR1 SGHNT and CDR2 YYREEE come from the germline V gene (reference sequence). This CDR3 is built from 16 residues. The germline V and J ends were trimmed by 2 bases and 2 bases, with 16 bases remaining between them. The CDR3, as DNA: TGTGCCAGCAGCTTCCAAGCAACGCTAGATCAAGAGACCCAGTACTTC. This gives the protein CASSFQATLDQETQYF.

This chain connects TRBV29-1 to TRBJ2-5; tentatively, D is TRBD2 (5 bases). Per germline, CDR1 SQVTM and CDR2 ANQGSEA. The V gene lost 7 bases and the J gene lost 4 bases, with 13 bases spanning the gap. The CDR3 has 12 residues. CDR3 coding DNA: TGCAGCGCAACTCTCCGGGGAGAGACCCAGTACTTC. It codes for CSATLRGETQYF.

This clonotype was counted only a few times. The J gene is TRBJ2-4, the V gene TRBV4-3, with TRBD1 matching 9 bases. Trimming removed 3 bases from V and 6 bases from J; junction bases left unmatched: 9. Germline V lookup: CDR1 LGHNA, CDR2 YSLEER. This CDR3 contains 16 residues. The CDR3 loop is CASSHASGTGSNIQYF. Here the CDR3 DNA reads TGCGCCAGCAGCCACGCCTCCGGGACAGGGTCAAACATTCAGTACTTC.

V is TRBV5-1 and J is TRBJ2-7; D is uncertain. This CDR3 spans 14 amino acids. Germline V CDR1 and CDR2: SGHRS, YFSETQ. Trimming took 0 bases from V and 3 from J, leaving 10 bases between them. CDR3 coding DNA: TGCGCCAGCAGCTTGGAATTCGGTAACTACGAGCAGTACTTC. It specifies CASSLEFGNYEQYF.

The chain uses TRBV29-1 and TRBJ1-5; 8 bases line up with TRBD1. The CDR3 spans 14 residues. J was trimmed by 2 bases and V by 5 bases; bases with no gene match: 5. Germline V gene data show CDR1 as SQVTM and CDR2 as ANQGSEA. The CDR3: CSVSTGVGNQPQHF. The CDR3 bases are TGCAGCGTTTCGACAGGGGTTGGCAATCAGCCCCAGCATTTT.

V gene TRBV25-1 combines with J gene TRBJ1-6; D remains unclear. Per the germline V gene, CDR1 is MGHDK and CDR2 is SYGVNS. This CDR3 region has 20 residues. The germline V and J ends were trimmed by 0 bases and 0 bases, with 18 bases remaining between them. The CDR3, as DNA: TGTGCCAGCAGTGAATACTTCCCGGCCCCAGAGGGCTCCTATAATTCACCCCTCCACTTT. It specifies CASSEYFPAPEGSYNSPLHF.

This rearrangement joins TRBV29-1 to TRBJ1-1, with D possibly matching TRBD1 (5 bases). Germline V gene lookup returns CDR1 SQVTM and CDR2 ANQGSEA. V lost 7 bases and J lost 5, with 14 bases in between. This CDR3 has 12 amino acids. DNA of the CDR3: TGCAGCGGGGGGACCCCAGGAACTGAAGCTTTCTTT. As protein: CSGGTPGTEAFF.

This sequence joins TRBV12-3 or TRBV12-4 and TRBJ2-1; perhaps TRBD1 as D (5 bases). Trimming took off 6 bases at V and 10 bases at J, with 10 bases between the two ends. The CDR3 contains 11 residues. The CDR3 DNA is TGTGCCAGCAGGGGGCAGGAAGAGCAGTTCTTC. Translating gives CASRGQEEQFF.

This sequence joins TRBV6-5 and TRBJ2-5; D is possibly TRBD1 (6 bases). With the DNA end fitting TRBJ2-7 better, the J assignment may be wrong. CDR1 and CDR2 (germline): MNHEY, SVGAGI. The CDR3 has 13 amino acids. CDR3 sequence: CASSYAGAGEQYF. The CDR3 DNA reads as TGTGCCAGCAGTTACGCAGGGGCAGGCGAGCAGTACTTC.

The chain carries TRBV2 and TRBJ1-1, with unresolved D. V lost 1 base and J 2 bases, leaving 8 bases between the germline ends. The CDR3 consists of 14 residues. CDR1 SNHLY and CDR2 FYNNEI come from the germline V gene. CDR3: CASSEEFGNTEAFF. CDR3 DNA sequence: TGTGCCAGCAGTGAAGAATTCGGTAACACTGAAGCTTTCTTT.

This clonotype was picked up a small number of times. Its ends do not fully match the called genes, so a read error is possible. The CDR3 DNA follows: TGCAGCGTTGTAGACAGGGCTGGGGCCGACGTCCTGACTTTC. Its protein is CSVVDRAGADVLTF. This chain links TRBV29-1 with TRBJ2-6; TRBD1 agrees at 7 bases. Germline V gene lookup returns CDR1 SQVTM and CDR2 ANQGSEA. This CDR3 region has 14 residues.

The V and J genes are TRBV29-1 and TRBJ1-2; D possibly corresponds to TRBD1 (6 bases). The germline V gene has CDR1 SQVTM and CDR2 ANQGSEA. This CDR3 is 15 amino acids long. The V end lost 6 bases, the J end lost 4 bases, and 21 bases lay between the germline ends. For the CDR3, the DNA is TGCAGCGTAACTGGGGGGCGCGACCCAAGCTATGGCTACACCTTC. This gives the protein CSVTGGRDPSYGYTF.

The chain couples TRBV6-5 to TRBJ2-3; D is unclear. With 6 bases removed from V and 4 bases from J, the gap between germline ends came to 14 bases. The germline CDR1 and CDR2 sequences are MNHEY and SVGAGI. CDR3 size: 14 residues. Written as DNA, the CDR3 is TGTGCCAGCAGGATTGCTCTTGCGTCAGATACGCAGTATTTT. Protein product: CASRIALASDTQYF.

This clonotype was counted between two and nine times. V and J are TRBV7-3 and TRBJ1-2; unclear D gene. The CDR3 runs to 15 residues. Germline assignment: CDR1 SGHTA and CDR2 FQGTGA. V lost 1 base and J lost 2, with 11 bases in between. CDR3 region: CASSLNGLPNYGYTF. CDR3 nucleotides: TGTGCCAGCAGCTTAAACGGGCTTCCGAACTATGGCTACACCTTC.

The J gene is TRBJ2-1, the V gene TRBV20-1; D remains ambiguous. The CDR3 loop spans 15 amino acids. CDR1 is DFQATT and CDR2 is SNEGSKA in the germline V gene (reference sequence). Trimming stripped 6 bases from V and 0 bases from J, with 15 bases between. CDR3: CSARRFSSSYNEQFF. The DNA of the CDR3 is TGCAGTGCCCGTCGGTTTAGTAGCTCCTACAATGAGCAGTTCTTC.

Here the CDR3 reads CASRQTISNTDTQYF. The DNA of the CDR3 is TGCGCCAGCAGGCAGACTATTTCGAACACAGATACGCAGTATTTT. The gene calls are TRBV10-2 and TRBJ2-3, with TRBD2 as a possible D gene (5 bases). Germline CDR1 is WSHSY and CDR2 is SAAADI. This CDR3 comprises 15 residues. V lost 6 bases, J lost 2 bases, and 15 bases lay in between.

This clonotype was counted ten times or more. V usage is TRBV6-1 and J usage is TRBJ2-7, with D unresolved. The germline V gene encodes CDR1 MNHNS and CDR2 SASEGT. V gave up 4 bases and J gave up 2 bases, with 12 bases separating them. The CDR3 is made up of 14 amino acids. The DNA for the CDR3 is TGTGCCAGCAGTGCTGTCAGTTACACCTACGAGCAGTACTTC. This encodes CASSAVSYTYEQYF.

This clonotype was detected a few times. This chain uses TRBV30 with TRBJ1-1; D remains ambiguous. Germline CDR1 is GTSNPN and CDR2 is SVGIG (reference sequence). V was shortened by 2 bases and J by 0 bases, with 4 bases between the two germline ends. This CDR3 has 12 amino acids. The CDR3 DNA reads as TGTGCCTGGAGTCGTATGAACACTGAAGCTTTCTTT. Its translation is CAWSRMNTEAFF. Together with reference TRBV30 and TRBJ1-1, the CDR3 gives the full variable domain: SQTIHQWPATLVQPVGSPLSLECTVEGTSNPNLYWYRQAAGRGLQLLFYSVGIGQISSEVPQNLSASRPQDRQFILSSKKLLLSDSGFYLCAWSRMNTEAFFGQGTRLTVV.

Of note for this clonotype: A junction boundary mismatches the germline segment, possibly from a read error. This rearrangement joins TRBV9 to TRBJ1-1; no reliable D call. In germline, CDR1 is SGDLS, CDR2 YYNGEE. CDR3 length: 15 residues. CDR3 loop: CAGSVGPSKNTEAFF. CDR3 coding DNA: TGTGCCGGCAGCGTAGGGCCTTCGAAGAACACTGAAGCTTTCTTT.

This chain joins TRBV27 and TRBJ1-3; TRBD1 matches at 7 bases. V shed 6 bases, J shed 0 bases, and the junction held 5 bases outside the gene matches. The V gene's germline CDR1 is MNHEY and CDR2 SMNVEV (reference sequence). The CDR3 runs 15 residues. CDR3 coding DNA: TGTGCCAGCAGCTGGGACAGATACTCTGGAAACACCATATATTTT. Translated, it gives CASSWDRYSGNTIYF.

Turning to this clonotype: Sequence at one end of the junction differs from germline and may be a read error. J is TRBJ2-6 and V is TRBV29-1; perhaps TRBD1 as D (5 bases). The CDR3 consists of 12 residues. Germline-derived CDR1 and CDR2 are SQVTM and ANQGSEA. The CDR3 reads CSVADTSEVPTF. CDR3 DNA sequence: TGCAGCGTTGCGGACACTTCAGAGGTCCCGACTTTC.

This sequence joins TRBV12-3 or TRBV12-4 and TRBJ1-2; 8 positions match TRBD1. Trimming at V came to 6 bases and at J to 4 bases, leaving 13 bases not matched to a gene. The CDR3 totals 16 residues. CDR3 residues: CASSLFLAGGIYGYTF. The CDR3 region has the DNA TGTGCCAGCAGCCTATTCCTGGCAGGGGGCATCTATGGCTACACCTTC.